A single sample is the source of the 21 T cell receptor beta chains below, sequenced in a study of human T cells and chemical hapten exposure. Noted time point: patch test 1, 2 weeks after DPC sensitization. The treatment here: therapeutic diphenylcyclopropenone sensitization with weekly scalp DPC. TCRdb independently ran MiXCR on the RACE reads; one entry per CDR3 protein. The table records 100,000 or so distinct CDR3 sequences, roughly 10% of them present only once. The specimen comprised whole blood, sampled in connection with sensitization to the hapten diphenylcyclopropenone (DPC). The source is a man in his forties with alopecia areata. Some clones in this sample may be carry-over from other donors' samples.

This clonotype was seen only a few times. The J gene is TRBJ2-3, the V gene TRBV20-1, with 10 nucleotides matching TRBD1. Germline CDR1 reads DFQATT; CDR2 reads SNEGSKA (reference sequence). With 5 bases clipped from V and 4 bases from J, the junction kept 12 bases outside the gene matches. The CDR3 consists of 16 residues. The CDR3 sequence: CSADPRDRGGPDTQYF. DNA of the CDR3: TGCAGTGCTGACCCCCGGGACAGGGGAGGTCCAGATACGCAGTATTTT.

This clonotype was recorded many times. The J gene is TRBJ1-6, the V gene TRBV20-1, with D uncertain. The germline V gene encodes CDR1 DFQATT and CDR2 SNEGSKA (reference sequence). V lost 1 base and J 9 bases, leaving 7 bases between the germline ends. This CDR3 has 12 amino acids. CDR3 protein: CSARVASSPLHF. The CDR3, as DNA: TGCAGTGCTAGAGTGGCGAGTTCACCCCTCCACTTT.

This clonotype was counted between two and nine times. This rearrangement joins TRBV18 to TRBJ1-2; D remains unclear. The CDR3 extends over 14 amino acids. The V end was cut by 0 bases, the J end by 3 bases, with 8 bases between. CDR1 is KGHSH, CDR2 LQKENI, per germline. CDR3 residues: CASSPPGTYYGYTF. In DNA form, the CDR3 reads TGTGCCAGCTCACCACCGGGCACCTACTATGGCTACACCTTC.

This chain connects TRBV28 to TRBJ2-1; D is perhaps TRBD2 (6 bases). The CDR3 is made up of 14 amino acids. CDR1 is MDHEN and CDR2 is SYDVKM in the germline V gene. The V end lost 6 bases, the J end lost 1 base, and 10 bases lay between the germline ends. CDR3 DNA sequence: TGTGCCAGCAGCCCTCGGGGGTCCTACAATGAGCAGTTCTTC. This codes for CASSPRGSYNEQFF.

This clonotype was recorded many times. This chain joins TRBV10-3 and TRBJ1-6, with D uncertain. CDR1 is ENHRY, CDR2 SYGVKD, per germline. Trimming left V 5 bases short and J 8 bases short, with 10 bases between. This CDR3 is 13 amino acids long. The CDR3 DNA follows: TGTGCCATCAGTCGGGAATCAGATTCACCCCTCCACTTT. This translates into CAISRESDSPLHF.

The chain uses TRBV15 and TRBJ2-3, with D possibly being TRBD2 (6 bases). Germline-derived CDR1 and CDR2 are LNHNV and YYDKDF (reference sequence). Trimming removed 3 bases at V and 4 bases at J, with 20 bases between. This CDR3 spans 17 amino acids. The CDR3 is CATSSVTGTPESDTQYF. For the CDR3, the DNA is TGTGCCACCAGCAGCGTTACCGGGACTCCCGAGTCAGATACGCAGTATTTT.

The CDR3 loop is CSASHMNPLYSLQYF. CDR3 coding DNA: TGCAGTGCTTCGCACATGAACCCGTTATACTCTTTGCAGTACTTC. The chain employs TRBV20-1 and TRBJ2-7; unclear D gene. The germline V gene encodes CDR1 DFQATT and CDR2 SNEGSKA (reference sequence). The CDR3 contains 15 residues. V was pared by 5 bases and J by 9 bases, with 26 bases between.

This clonotype was seen just once. This chain connects TRBV19 to TRBJ2-7, with TRBD2 matching 10 bases. The germline V gene encodes CDR1 LNHDA and CDR2 SQIVND (reference sequence). Losses at the gene ends were 7 bases for V and 0 bases for J; bases not matched to a gene: 6. The CDR3 has 15 residues. The CDR3 protein is CASTSSGSFSYEQYV. CDR3 coding DNA: TGTGCCAGTACGTCTAGCGGGAGTTTCTCCTACGAGCAGTACGTC.

With respect to this clonotype: Since the CDR3 does not end with the conserved phenylalanine or tryptophan, this likely comes from a read error. The chain uses TRBV20-1 and TRBJ1-4; possibly TRBD1 for D (5 bases). This CDR3 is 13 amino acids long. Per germline, CDR1 DFQATT and CDR2 SNEGSKA (reference sequence). Trimming left V 2 bases short and J 7 bases short, with 11 bases between. In nucleotides, the CDR3 is TGCAGTGCTAGAAAGCCAGGGAGTGAAAAACTGTTTGTT. This gives the protein CSARKPGSEKLFV.

The rearrangement uses TRBV5-1 and TRBJ2-7, with a possible D match to TRBD1 (5 bases). Germline V gene lookup returns CDR1 SGHRS and CDR2 YFSETQ. Between the trimmed V and J ends, which lost 4 bases and 3 bases, there was a span of 8 bases. The CDR3 is 12 residues long. CDR3 residues: CASSERGYEQYF. The CDR3 DNA sequence: TGCGCCAGCAGCGAAAGGGGCTACGAGCAGTACTTC.

Details on this clonotype: A much larger clonotype is one base distant, so this may be a read error. The chain uses TRBV25-1 and TRBJ2-4; D is unresolved. This CDR3 comprises 11 residues. Germline V gene data show CDR1 as MGHDK and CDR2 as SYGVNS. V gave up 8 bases and J gave up 9 bases, with 11 bases separating them. CDR3 bases: TGTGCCAGCGTCAAACAAGGCATTCAGTACTTC. Translating gives CASVKQGIQYF.

The gene calls are TRBV7-9 and TRBJ1-5; weak D call: TRBD1 (6 bases). Trimming stripped 5 bases from V and 4 bases from J, with 9 bases between. The CDR3 is made up of 13 amino acids. The V gene's germline CDR1 is SEHNR and CDR2 FQNEAQ (reference sequence). This CDR3 reads CASSRTANQPQHF. DNA of the CDR3: TGTGCCAGCAGCAGGACAGCAAATCAGCCCCAGCATTTT.

In this sample, this clonotype turned up many times. The chain couples TRBV15 to TRBJ2-1; 7 nucleotides match TRBD2. CDR3 length: 15 amino acids. V gave up 5 bases and J gave up 4 bases; unmatched junction bases: 8. Germline CDR1 and CDR2: LNHNV and YYDKDF (reference sequence). CDR3 in DNA: TGTGCCACCAGCCCCCCACTAGCGCCATACAATGAGCAGTTCTTC. Its translation is CATSPPLAPYNEQFF.

In its sample, this clonotype was seen a few times. This sequence joins TRBV18 and TRBJ1-2; 8 nucleotides line up with TRBD1. This CDR3 has 12 amino acids. Losses at the gene ends were 3 bases for V and 9 bases for J; bases not matched to a gene: 3. In germline, CDR1 is KGHSH, CDR2 LQKENI. The CDR3 is CASSPDRASYTF. The CDR3 region has the DNA TGTGCCAGCTCACCGGACAGGGCAAGCTACACCTTC.

This clonotype appeared a few times. The chain recombines TRBV7-2 with TRBJ2-3; 16 nucleotides match TRBD2. V shed 4 bases and J 3 bases; nucleotides not matched to a gene: 1. The germline CDR1 and CDR2 sequences are SGHTA and FQGNSA. The CDR3 runs 16 residues. DNA for the CDR3: TGTGCCAGCAGCTCGGGACTAGCGGGGGGGACAGATACGCAGTATTTT. Translation: CASSSGLAGGTDTQYF.

The V gene is TRBV25-1, the J gene TRBJ2-7; 13 bases fit TRBD2. The V gene end was trimmed by 7 bases and the J gene end by 7 bases; junction bases not matched to a gene: 7. Germline values: CDR1 MGHDK, CDR2 SYGVNS. The CDR3 contains 14 residues. In DNA, the CDR3 is TGTGCCAGCACAGGACTAGCGGGAGTCGATGAGCAGTACTTC. Translated: CASTGLAGVDEQYF.

Ten or more counts support this clonotype. The chain is built from TRBV6-2 or TRBV6-3 and TRBJ2-6; D gene unclear. The CDR3 loop spans 15 amino acids. Germline CDR1 MNHEY, CDR2 SVGEGT. V gave up 10 bases and J gave up 1 base, with 14 bases separating them. The CDR3 DNA sequence: TGTGCCATCCTGAACGGTGGTTCTGGGGCCAACGTCCTGACTTTC. It encodes CAILNGGSGANVLTF.

This clonotype showed up just a few times. This chain connects TRBV2 to TRBJ2-1; 15 nucleotides match TRBD2. The germline V gene encodes CDR1 SNHLY and CDR2 FYNNEI. Losses at the gene ends were 7 bases for V and 4 bases for J; bases not matched to a gene: 14. CDR3 length: 19 residues. This chain's CDR3 is CASTTGLAGGATEYNEQFF. In DNA form, the CDR3 reads TGTGCCAGCACCACGGGACTAGCGGGAGGCGCTACTGAGTACAATGAGCAGTTCTTC.

This rearrangement joins TRBV10-3 to TRBJ2-3; 7 bases agree with TRBD2. The ends lost 1 base at V and 3 bases at J; junction bases unmatched: 7. This CDR3 spans 16 amino acids. Germline V gives CDR1 ENHRY, CDR2 SYGVKD. CDR3 DNA: TGTGCCATCAGTGAGTTAGGCGGGAGTCTGACAGATACGCAGTATTTT. This encodes CAISELGGSLTDTQYF.

This clonotype was found many times. V gene TRBV28 combines with J gene TRBJ1-6; D is undetermined. Germline V gene lookup returns CDR1 MDHEN and CDR2 SYDVKM. The CDR3 totals 14 residues. Trimming left V 2 bases short and J 8 bases short, with 10 bases between. The CDR3 protein is CASSLVDRDSPLHF. CDR3 coding DNA: TGTGCCAGCAGTTTAGTAGACCGGGATTCACCCCTCCACTTT.

This clonotype was picked up many times. The chain is built from TRBV29-1 and TRBJ2-1, with D perhaps matching TRBD2 (6 bases). V lost 8 bases and J 8 bases, leaving 16 bases between the germline ends. The CDR3 loop spans 12 amino acids. The germline V gene has CDR1 SQVTM and CDR2 ANQGSEA. Written as DNA, the CDR3 is TGCAGCCTGTGGACGGGGGAGGATGAGCAGTTCTTC. Its protein product is CSLWTGEDEQFF.